These 24 T cell receptor beta chains were sequenced from one sample in a study of early T cells in non-severe SARS-CoV-2 infection. TCRdb redid the calling of the 5' RACE reads with MiXCR, one entry per CDR3 protein. This table has about 77,000 distinct CDR3 sequences, roughly 12% appearing once. Sequences were derived from whole blood, sampled at baseline. The receptors originated from an adult who was a healthcare worker with PCR-confirmed SARS-CoV-2 infection or an uninfected control (not recorded which). The donor label of this sample is uncertain.

V is TRBV19 and J is TRBJ1-2, with 8 bases aligning to TRBD1. Unmatched junction bases numbered 13, after V lost 8 bases and J lost 8 bases. Germline CDR1 reads LNHDA; CDR2 reads SQIVND (reference sequence). This CDR3 contains 14 residues. CDR3 residues: CASPPPTGAIGYTF. CDR3 DNA sequence: TGTGCCAGTCCCCCCCCGACAGGGGCTATCGGCTACACCTTC.

There are many counts of this clonotype. The chain is built from TRBV5-6 and TRBJ2-4; D is possibly TRBD1 (5 bases). Trimming left V 2 bases short and J 2 bases short, with 8 bases between. There are 14 residues in the CDR3. In germline, CDR1 is SGHDT, CDR2 YYEEEE. For the CDR3, the DNA is TGTGCCAGCAGCTTCAGGGAACCCAAAAACATTCAGTACTTC. Protein sequence: CASSFREPKNIQYF.

This clonotype was counted between two and nine times. V usage is TRBV11-2 and J usage is TRBJ1-1; the D gene is possibly TRBD1 (5 bases). V lost 6 bases, J lost 5 bases, and 13 bases lay in between. In germline, CDR1 is SGHAT, CDR2 FQNNGV. This CDR3 region has 13 residues. CDR3: CASSSGPGTEAFF. For the CDR3, the DNA is TGTGCCAGCAGTTCAGGGCCCGGGACTGAAGCTTTCTTT.

This clonotype was picked up a small number of times. The chain uses TRBV12-3 or TRBV12-4 and TRBJ2-5; D is possibly TRBD1 (6 bases). With 6 bases removed from V and 4 bases from J, the gap between germline ends came to 12 bases. CDR3 size: 13 residues. The CDR3 region is CASSTGTPETQYF. The CDR3, as DNA: TGTGCCAGCAGCACCGGGACACCAGAGACCCAGTACTTC.

The J gene is TRBJ2-7, the V gene TRBV15; 7 bases fit TRBD2. This CDR3 spans 13 amino acids. J was trimmed by 2 bases and V by 3 bases; bases with no gene match: 1. Germline assignment: CDR1 LNHNV and CDR2 YYDKDF (reference sequence). The CDR3 DNA is TGTGCCACCAGCAGGGGAGGGCCCTACGAGCAGTACTTC. This gives the protein CATSRGGPYEQYF. Based on the CDR3 plus reference TRBV15 and TRBJ2-7, the full variable domain is DAMVIQNPRYQVTQFGKPVTLSCSQTLNHNVMYWYQQKSSQAPKLLFHYYDKDFNNEADTPDNFQSRRPNTSFCFLDIRSPGLGDTAMYLCATSRGGPYEQYFGPGTRLTVT.

This clonotype was recorded at least ten times. The chain recombines TRBV4-2 with TRBJ1-6, with TRBD1 matching 11 bases. This CDR3 has 21 amino acids. V shed 1 base and J 5 bases; nucleotides not matched to a gene: 16. Germline CDR1 and CDR2: LGHNA and YNFKEQ. CDR3 in DNA: TGTGCCAGCAGCCAAGTCCGTGTTTCGGGACAGGGGGTACGCAATAATTCACCCCTCCACTTT. Its protein is CASSQVRVSGQGVRNNSPLHF.

Only a few counts were recorded for this clonotype. The chain uses TRBV5-1 and TRBJ2-3; D is undetermined. The germline CDR1 and CDR2 sequences are SGHRS and YFSETQ. V shed 5 bases and J shed 5 bases, with 21 bases lying between them. The CDR3 has 16 amino acids. Here the CDR3 reads CASSLRSTNQRDTQYF. In nucleotides, the CDR3 is TGCGCCAGCAGTCTGAGGTCTACCAATCAAAGAGATACGCAGTATTTT. The entire variable domain, with the rest obtained from reference TRBV5-1 and TRBJ2-3, is as follows: KAGVTQTPRYLIKTRGQQVTLSCSPISGHRSVSWYQQTPGQGLQFLFEYFSETQRNKGNFPGRFSGRQFSNSRSEMNVSTLELGDSALYLCASSLRSTNQRDTQYFGPGTRLTVL.

This clonotype turned up a few times. The limits of the CDR3 on the DNA are not certain, so only TCRdb's listed CDR3 is given. The chain couples TRBV21-1 to TRBJ2-7; the table's D gene call, TRBD1, was not cross checked with the DNA. TRBV21-1 is flagged as a pseudogene. Inclusive of both ends, the CDR3 amounts to 15 amino acids. This CDR3 is CASSIWGPGSYEQYF.

This clonotype has a handful of counts. The genes are TRBV12-5 and TRBJ2-2; 10 nucleotides line up with TRBD1. CDR1 is LGHNT, CDR2 FRNRAP, per germline. This CDR3 region has 15 residues. With 6 bases clipped from V and 1 base from J, the junction kept 2 bases outside the gene matches. The CDR3 DNA follows: TGTGCTAGTGGCCGGACAGGGGGGAACACCGGGGAGCTGTTTTTT. Translated, it gives CASGRTGGNTGELFF.

The chain links TRBV18 to TRBJ2-7; 7 bases line up with TRBD2. The CDR3 has 14 residues. From germline, CDR1 is KGHSH and CDR2 LQKENI. The V gene end was trimmed by 1 base and the J gene end by 4 bases; junction bases not matched to a gene: 4. This chain's CDR3 is CASSPRASGYEQYF. As DNA, the CDR3 is TGTGCCAGCTCACCACGGGCTAGCGGTTACGAGCAGTACTTC.

This chain uses TRBV9 with TRBJ2-7, with no clear D. This CDR3 comprises 15 residues. Germline V gene data show CDR1 as SGDLS and CDR2 as YYNGEE. V was clipped by 1 base and J by 3 bases, with 14 bases between them. The DNA of the CDR3 is TGTGCCAGCAGCGTAAGAGACTCGGCCTTCTACGAGCAGTACTTC. This sequence encodes CASSVRDSAFYEQYF.

This clonotype was seen a few times. The J gene is TRBJ1-2, the V gene TRBV6-6; 9 positions match TRBD1. Germline CDR1 is MNHNY and CDR2 is SVGAGI (reference sequence). Trimming cost V 3 bases and J 2 bases; bases outside gene matches: 4. This CDR3 is 15 amino acids long. CDR3: CASSYPGTGNYGYTF. In nucleotides, the CDR3 is TGTGCCAGCAGTTATCCTGGGACAGGGAACTATGGCTACACCTTC.

This clonotype was detected many times. This chain's CDR3 is CASRRDSEAFF. DNA of the CDR3: TGTGCCAGCAGAAGGGACAGTGAAGCTTTCTTT. The chain employs TRBV12-3 or TRBV12-4 and TRBJ1-1; 7 bases align to TRBD1. V was pared by 6 bases and J by 7 bases, with 2 bases of the junction left unmatched. This CDR3 is 11 amino acids long.

The V call is TRBV18, the J call TRBJ2-7; D gene ambiguous. Germline V gives CDR1 KGHSH, CDR2 LQKENI. Trimming removed 4 bases at V and 7 bases at J, with 11 bases between. The CDR3 contains 12 residues. The DNA for the CDR3 is TGTGCCAGCTCACTCAATCCGGTGGAGCAGTACTTC. Encoded protein: CASSLNPVEQYF. Full variable domain (outside the CDR3, taken from reference TRBV18 and TRBJ2-7): NAGVMQNPRHLVRRRGQEARLRCSPMKGHSHVYWYRQLPEEGLKFMVYLQKENIIDESGMPKERFSAEFPKEGPSILRIQQVVRGDSAAYFCASSLNPVEQYFGPGTRLTVT.

The rearrangement links TRBV7-3 to TRBJ2-3; no clear D. The CDR3 covers 14 residues. Trimming pared 3 bases from V and 4 bases from J, leaving 11 bases between. CDR1 is SGHTA and CDR2 is FQGTGA in the germline V gene. This CDR3 reads CASSLVPPPDTQYF. The CDR3, as DNA: TGTGCCAGCAGCTTGGTCCCCCCCCCAGATACGCAGTATTTT.

The V gene is TRBV2, the J gene TRBJ2-7, with TRBD2 matching over 8 bases. Germline assignment: CDR1 SNHLY and CDR2 FYNNEI. This CDR3 comprises 14 residues. V shed 2 bases and J 9 bases; nucleotides not matched to a gene: 9. In DNA, the CDR3 is TGTGCCAGCAGTGAATCAACCGGGAGGGCGGTGCAGTACTTC. This codes for CASSESTGRAVQYF. The variable domain in full, completed from reference TRBV2 and TRBJ2-7, reads EPEVTQTPSHQVTQMGQEVILRCVPISNHLYFYWYRQILGQKVEFLVSFYNNEISEKSEIFDDQFSVERPDGSNFTLKIRSTKLEDSAMYFCASSESTGRAVQYFGPGTRLTVT.

The sample holds many counts of this clonotype. This chain links TRBV7-2 with TRBJ2-7, with D possibly matching TRBD1 (6 bases). V lost 3 bases and J lost 4, with 10 bases in between. The germline CDR1 and CDR2 sequences are SGHTA and FQGNSA. The CDR3 length is 13 residues. The CDR3 DNA reads TGTGCCAGCAGCTTCAGGGGCGGGTACGAGCAGTACTTC. It is translated as CASSFRGGYEQYF.

This clonotype was recorded a few times. The chain carries TRBV18 and TRBJ2-1, with D possibly being TRBD1 (6 bases). Trimming pared 1 base from V and 10 bases from J, leaving 17 bases between. Germline loops: CDR1 KGHSH, CDR2 LQKENI. The CDR3 is 15 residues long. The CDR3 here is CASSPRTVTMLEQFF. CDR3 bases: TGTGCCAGCTCACCACGGACAGTAACAATGTTAGAGCAGTTCTTC.

In this sample, this clonotype turned up many times. The rearrangement links TRBV14 to TRBJ1-1; D is unclear. CDR1 and CDR2 (germline): SGHDN, FVKESK. V lost 1 base and J lost 4, with 1 base in between. CDR3 size: 11 residues. The CDR3 bases are TGTGCCAGCAGCCAAGGCACTGAAGCTTTCTTT. Encoded protein: CASSQGTEAFF. Full variable domain (remainder filled in from reference TRBV14 and TRBJ1-1): EAGVTQFPSHSVIEKGQTVTLRCDPISGHDNLYWYRRVMGKEIKFLLHFVKESKQDESGMPNNRFLAERTGGTYSTLKVQPAELEDSGVYFCASSQGTEAFFGQGTRLTVV.

This clonotype occurred many times. V gene TRBV5-1 combines with J gene TRBJ1-2; D gene ambiguous. V was trimmed by 0 bases and J by 4 bases, leaving 7 bases between them. This CDR3 is built from 13 residues. CDR1 and CDR2 from the germline V gene are SGHRS and YFSETQ. In DNA, the CDR3 is TGCGCCAGCAGCTTGGGGGCCTCCTATGGCTACACCTTC. This translates into CASSLGASYGYTF.

The chain employs TRBV5-6 and TRBJ2-7; no firm D call. The germline CDR1 and CDR2 sequences are SGHDT and YYEEEE. There are 17 residues in the CDR3. Trimming took off 4 bases at V and 0 bases at J, with 20 bases between the two ends. CDR3 nucleotide sequence: TGTGCCAGCAGCCATGTCGGCATTGGGCTTAGCTCCTACGAGCAGTACTTC. It yields the protein CASSHVGIGLSSYEQYF.

In its sample, this clonotype was seen many times. This CDR3 reads CASSPRDRGNSPLHF. As DNA, the CDR3 is TGTGCCAGCTCACCACGAGACAGGGGGAATTCACCCCTCCACTTT. The rearrangement joins TRBV18 to TRBJ1-6, with 9 bases identical to TRBD1. The CDR3 runs to 15 residues. The V gene's germline CDR1 is KGHSH and CDR2 LQKENI. Losses at the gene ends were 1 base for V and 7 bases for J; bases not matched to a gene: 2.

This clonotype occurred many times. This chain links TRBV3-2 with TRBJ1-6; TRBD1 is the table's D call, not checked against the DNA. TRBV3-2 is marked as a pseudogene. The CDR3 is made up of 15 amino acids. The CDR3 region has the DNA TGTGCCAGCAGCCCGGGGACGGAGGATAATTCACCCCTCCACTTT. This encodes CASSPGTEDNSPLHF.

This clonotype was observed a few times. The chain combines TRBV7-2 with TRBJ2-3; D ambiguous. V lost 1 base to trimming and J lost 11 bases, with 13 bases between them. Germline V gene data show CDR1 as SGHTA and CDR2 as FQGNSA. The CDR3 loop spans 13 amino acids. The DNA for the CDR3 is TGTGCCAGCAGCTTAGATCGGGCAAAGCGGCAGTATTTT. It specifies CASSLDRAKRQYF.